Given below is one T cell receptor (beta chain) in context. Its antigen is unidentified. The data stem from a study of OX40 agonist ivuxolimab in advanced cancers. Study-level background: Patients were dosed with the agonistic anti-OX40 (CD134) antibody ivuxolimab. There were three patients with partial responses, one having hepatocellular carcinoma and two cutaneous melanoma. Approximately 41% of patients had received prior checkpoint inhibitor therapy.

TCRdb's copy holds only in-frame clones and misses some; the assay was immunoSEQ multiplex PCR. The repertoire consists of tens of thousands of clones, with around nine tenths occurring once and the leading ten covering approximately 35%. The ends were cut back, 2 bases at V and 5 bases at J, with 16 bases in the middle. Germline CDR1 reads MNHNS; CDR2 reads SASEGT. CDR3 size: 15 residues. Study findings and constraints: CD4+ and CD8+ blood T cells expanded clonally by week 6 at 0.1 to 3.0 mg/kg.

The sequenced sample was CD4+ or CD8+ T cells sorted from blood, obtained in a trial of the OX40 agonist ivuxolimab. This sequence was found in an adult with an advanced solid tumor such as melanoma, head and neck, liver or kidney cancer. V is TRBV6-1 and J is TRBJ2-7, with D possibly TRBD1 on 6 matching bases. For the CDR3, the DNA is TGTGCCAGCAGTGAAAGGGTCAGGGGAAACAACGAGCAGTACTTC. Translated, it gives CASSERVRGNNEQYF.